This TCR beta chain was found in a study of T cell responses to AZD1222 COVID-19 vaccine. Whole-study findings and limits: It was only five to seven AZD1222 recipients who were seropositive at baseline.

Measured with immunoSEQ multiplex PCR; TCRdb has only the in-frame clones, and not every one. The data hold about 73,000 clones, with 60% to 85% observed a single time. Per the germline V gene, CDR1 is LNHNV and CDR2 is YYDKDF (reference sequence). Trimming removed 5 bases from V and 6 bases from J, with 22 bases in between. The CDR3 extends over 16 amino acids. Of note for this clone: Its specificity is unknown.

The TCR was taken from an adult who received the AZD1222 COVID-19 vaccine. The chain couples TRBV15 to TRBJ1-1, with D possibly TRBD1 on 6 matching bases. The sequences come from peripheral blood, collected 28 days after the second AZD1222 dose. The CDR3 is CATSSPGGGLGAEAFF. In DNA form, the CDR3 reads TGTGCCACCAGCTCACCGGGGGGGGGCCTAGGAGCTGAAGCTTTCTTT.